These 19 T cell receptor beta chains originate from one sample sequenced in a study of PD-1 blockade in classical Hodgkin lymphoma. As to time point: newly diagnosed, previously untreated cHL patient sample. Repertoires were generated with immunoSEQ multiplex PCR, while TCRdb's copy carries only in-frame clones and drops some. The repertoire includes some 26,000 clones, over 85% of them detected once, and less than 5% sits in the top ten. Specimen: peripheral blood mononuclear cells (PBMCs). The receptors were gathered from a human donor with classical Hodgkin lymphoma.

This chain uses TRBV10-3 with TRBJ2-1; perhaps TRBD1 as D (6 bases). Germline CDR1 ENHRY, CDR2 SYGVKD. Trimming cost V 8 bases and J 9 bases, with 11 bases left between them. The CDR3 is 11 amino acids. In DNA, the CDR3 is TGTGCCATCGGGGGCGAGCCTGAGCAGTTCTTC. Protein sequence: CAIGGEPEQFF.

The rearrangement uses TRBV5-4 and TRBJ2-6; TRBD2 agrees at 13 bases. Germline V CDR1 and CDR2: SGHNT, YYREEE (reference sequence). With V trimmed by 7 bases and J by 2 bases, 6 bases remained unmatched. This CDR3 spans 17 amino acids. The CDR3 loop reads CASAPGTSGTGANVLTF. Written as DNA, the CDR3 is TGTGCCAGCGCACCCGGGACTAGCGGGACTGGGGCCAACGTCCTGACTTTC.

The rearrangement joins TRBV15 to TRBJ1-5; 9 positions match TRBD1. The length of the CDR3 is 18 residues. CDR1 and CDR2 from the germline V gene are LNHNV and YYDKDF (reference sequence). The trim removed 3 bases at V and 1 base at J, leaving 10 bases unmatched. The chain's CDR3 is CATSRPGQGVGSNQPQHF. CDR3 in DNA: TGTGCCACCAGCAGGCCGGGACAGGGAGTTGGAAGCAATCAGCCCCAGCATTTT.

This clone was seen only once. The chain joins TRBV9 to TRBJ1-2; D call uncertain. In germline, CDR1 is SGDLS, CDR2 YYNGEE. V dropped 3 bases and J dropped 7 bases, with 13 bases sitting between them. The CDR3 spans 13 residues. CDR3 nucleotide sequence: TGTGCCAGCAGCGGCCAAAAAATCCGTGGCTACACCTTC. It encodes CASSGQKIRGYTF.

The CDR3 loop reads CASSFSPRVDEQYF. CDR3 DNA sequence: TGTGCCAGCAGCTTCTCCCCCCGAGTGGACGAGCAGTACTTC. The chain combines TRBV7-6 with TRBJ2-7; D gene ambiguous. The germline gives CDR1 SGHVS, CDR2 FNYEAQ. The CDR3 is made up of 14 amino acids. Trimming pared 3 bases from V and 5 bases from J, leaving 14 bases between.

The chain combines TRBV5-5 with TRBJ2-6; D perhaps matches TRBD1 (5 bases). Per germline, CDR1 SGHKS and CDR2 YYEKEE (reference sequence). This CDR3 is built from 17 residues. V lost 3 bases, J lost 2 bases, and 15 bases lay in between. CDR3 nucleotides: TGTGCCAGCAGCTCCTCAGGGCGCCCCACTGGGGCCAACGTCCTGACTTTC. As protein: CASSSSGRPTGANVLTF.

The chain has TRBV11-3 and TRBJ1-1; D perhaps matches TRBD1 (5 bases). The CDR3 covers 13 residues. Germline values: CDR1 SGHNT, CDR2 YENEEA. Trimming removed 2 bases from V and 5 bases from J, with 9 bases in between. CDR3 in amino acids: CASSLSRATEAFF. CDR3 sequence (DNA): TGTGCCAGCAGCTTAAGCAGGGCGACTGAAGCTTTCTTT.

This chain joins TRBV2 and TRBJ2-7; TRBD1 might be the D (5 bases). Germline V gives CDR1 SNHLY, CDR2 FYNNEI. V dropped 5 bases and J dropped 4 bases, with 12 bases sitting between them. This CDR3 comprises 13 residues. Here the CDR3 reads CASSPTQGYEQYF. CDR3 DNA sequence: TGTGCCAGCAGTCCAACTCAGGGATACGAGCAGTACTTC.

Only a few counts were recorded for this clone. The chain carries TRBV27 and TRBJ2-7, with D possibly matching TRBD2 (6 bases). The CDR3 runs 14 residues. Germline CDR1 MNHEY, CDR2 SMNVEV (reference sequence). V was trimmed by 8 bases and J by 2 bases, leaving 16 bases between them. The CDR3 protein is CASLRRDGAYEQYF. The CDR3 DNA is TGTGCCAGCTTACGGCGGGACGGAGCCTACGAGCAGTACTTC.

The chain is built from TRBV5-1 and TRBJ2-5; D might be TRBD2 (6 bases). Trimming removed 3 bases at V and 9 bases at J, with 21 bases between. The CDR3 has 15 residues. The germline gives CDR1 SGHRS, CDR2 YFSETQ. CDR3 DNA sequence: TGCGCCAGCAGCTCGACCGCTAGCGCCGTGTGGGCCCAGTACTTC. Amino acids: CASSSTASAVWAQYF.

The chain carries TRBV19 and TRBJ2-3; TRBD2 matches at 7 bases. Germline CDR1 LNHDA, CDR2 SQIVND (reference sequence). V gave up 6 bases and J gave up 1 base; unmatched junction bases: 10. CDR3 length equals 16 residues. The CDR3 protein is CASSMEGRAGTDTQYF. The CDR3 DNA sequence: TGTGCCAGTAGCATGGAGGGGAGGGCGGGCACAGATACGCAGTATTTT.

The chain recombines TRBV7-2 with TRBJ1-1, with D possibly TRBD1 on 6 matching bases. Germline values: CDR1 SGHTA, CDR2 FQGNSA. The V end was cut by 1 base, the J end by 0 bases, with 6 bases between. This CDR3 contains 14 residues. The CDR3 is CASSLDRVNTEAFF. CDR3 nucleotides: TGTGCCAGCAGCTTAGACAGGGTGAACACTGAAGCTTTCTTT.

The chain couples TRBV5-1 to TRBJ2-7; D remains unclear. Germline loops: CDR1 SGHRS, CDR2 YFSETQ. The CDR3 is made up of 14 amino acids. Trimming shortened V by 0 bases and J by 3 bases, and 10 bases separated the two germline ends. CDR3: CASSLGGSNYEQYF. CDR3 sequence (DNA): TGCGCCAGCAGCTTGGGCGGATCAAACTACGAGCAGTACTTC.

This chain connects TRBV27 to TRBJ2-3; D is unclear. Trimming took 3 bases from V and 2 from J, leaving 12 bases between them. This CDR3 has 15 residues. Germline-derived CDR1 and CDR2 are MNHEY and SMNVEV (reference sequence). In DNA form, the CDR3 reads TGTGCCAGCAGTTTTGGAAACAGCCTCACAGATACGCAGTATTTT. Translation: CASSFGNSLTDTQYF.

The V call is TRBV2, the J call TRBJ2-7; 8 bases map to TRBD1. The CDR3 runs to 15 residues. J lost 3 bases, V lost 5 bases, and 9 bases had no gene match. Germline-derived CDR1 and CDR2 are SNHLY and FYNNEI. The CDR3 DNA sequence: TGTGCCAGCAGTCCCGGGACAGGTATAGTCTACGAGCAGTACTTC. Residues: CASSPGTGIVYEQYF.

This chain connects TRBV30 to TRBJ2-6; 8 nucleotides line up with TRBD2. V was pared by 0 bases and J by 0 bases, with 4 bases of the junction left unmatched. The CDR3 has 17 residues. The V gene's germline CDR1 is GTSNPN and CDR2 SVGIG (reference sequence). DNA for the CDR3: TGTGCCTGGAGTGTACGGGGGGGCTCCTCTGGGGCCAACGTCCTGACTTTC. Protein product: CAWSVRGGSSGANVLTF.

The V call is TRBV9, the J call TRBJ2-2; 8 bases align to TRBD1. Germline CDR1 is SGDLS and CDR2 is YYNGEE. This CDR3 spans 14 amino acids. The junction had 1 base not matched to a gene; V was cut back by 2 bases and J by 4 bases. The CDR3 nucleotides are TGTGCCAGCAGCGTTGGGACAGGCACCGGGGAGCTGTTTTTT. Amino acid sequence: CASSVGTGTGELFF.

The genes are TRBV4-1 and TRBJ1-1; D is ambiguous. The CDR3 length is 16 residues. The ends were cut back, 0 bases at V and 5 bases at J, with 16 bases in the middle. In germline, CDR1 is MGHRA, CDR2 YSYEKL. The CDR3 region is CASSQEGGSPITEAFF. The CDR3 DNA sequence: TGCGCCAGCAGCCAAGAAGGTGGCAGCCCTATAACTGAAGCTTTCTTT.

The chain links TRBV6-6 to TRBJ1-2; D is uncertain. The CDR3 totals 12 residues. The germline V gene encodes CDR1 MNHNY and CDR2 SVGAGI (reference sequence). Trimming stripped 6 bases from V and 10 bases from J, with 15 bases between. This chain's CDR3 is CASSLTRKDYTF. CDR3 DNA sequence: TGTGCCAGCAGCCTAACCCGCAAGGACTACACCTTC.